The present entry profiles one T cell receptor beta chain with its context. CDR1 and CDR2 from the germline V gene are SGHRS and YFSETQ. The J segment lost 0 bases and the V segment lost 4 bases, leaving 5 bases of the junction unmatched. The CDR3 loop spans 15 amino acids. This record comes from a study of cytomegalovirus exposure and HLA in healthy donors. The donors gave bone marrow, and they were healthy. Primers included in the PCR were 60 Vbeta and 13 Jbeta primers. Assay used: immunoSEQ multiplex PCR; TCRdb lists only in-frame clones, some missing. The sample lists about 200,000 clones; around 86% were seen once.

Sequencing was done on a sample of PBMCs. The origin of this receptor is a woman between 18 and 29 years old in good health and CMV-seronegative. V and J are TRBV5-1 and TRBJ2-7; 9 bases line up with TRBD2. The CDR3 loop reads CASSPREGSSYEQYF. The CDR3 DNA is TGCGCCAGCAGCCCGCGGGAGGGGAGCTCCTACGAGCAGTACTTC.